The sequence of this T cell receptor beta chain was determined in a study of T cells in Graves' hyperthyroidism and ophthalmopathy. From RNA transcripts, TCR beta CDR3 regions were amplified. First-round RT-PCR with HTBI primers amplified the TCR CDR3 region. One entry per CDR3 protein results from TCRdb running MiXCR on the multiplex PCR reads. The sample includes some 360,000 distinct CDR3 sequences, less than 20% of them seen just once. This clonotype has at least ten counts. Looked up from germline, CDR1 is SGHAT and CDR2 is FQNNGV. After removal of 2 bases from V and 0 bases from J, the junction contained 6 bases not matched to a gene. There are 16 residues in the CDR3.

The TCR sequence derives from a middle-aged woman with Graves' ophthalmopathy. V and J are TRBV11-2 and TRBJ1-1; 7 positions agree with TRBD1. The sample was blood. In DNA, the CDR3 is TGTGCCAGCAGCTTATACAGGGGCGAAATGAACACTGAAGCTTTCTTT. It encodes CASSLYRGEMNTEAFF.